The 12 T cell receptor beta chains presented below share a single source sample, sequenced in a study of CD8 T cells in ankylosing spondylitis. One entry per CDR3 protein results from TCRdb running MiXCR on the 5' RACE reads. The table records 150,000 to 200,000 distinct CDR3 sequences, about 32% of them present only once. Sequencing used synovial fluid, either unsorted or a sorted T cell fraction (not recorded which). The receptor source for this set is a male donor with ankylosing spondylitis.

This clonotype was seen more than once but under ten times. This chain joins TRBV6-5 and TRBJ2-1, with TRBD2 matching 8 bases. The germline V gene encodes CDR1 MNHEY and CDR2 SVGAGI. The CDR3 sequence is 15 residues long. The V segment lost 2 bases and the J segment 10 bases; nucleotides outside the gene matches: 10. The CDR3 coding sequence is TGTGCCAGCAGTTACGGGTTAGCGGGGCCTGGGGAGCAGTTCTTC. This encodes CASSYGLAGPGEQFF.

The J gene is TRBJ2-7, the V gene TRBV30; D is uncertain. Per germline, CDR1 GTSNPN and CDR2 SVGIG (reference sequence). CDR3 length: 12 residues. V was clipped by 2 bases and J by 1 base, with 6 bases between them. The CDR3 loop is CAWSLESYEQYF. The CDR3 DNA reads TGTGCCTGGAGTCTAGAATCCTACGAGCAGTACTTC. The full variable domain, rest sourced from reference TRBV30 and TRBJ2-7, is SQTIHQWPATLVQPVGSPLSLECTVEGTSNPNLYWYRQAAGRGLQLLFYSVGIGQISSEVPQNLSASRPQDRQFILSSKKLLLSDSGFYLCAWSLESYEQYFGPGTRLTVT.

In DNA, the CDR3 is TGTGCCAGCAGTTTCGCAGGGATCTACGAGCAGTACTTC. It encodes CASSFAGIYEQYF. V usage is TRBV12-3 or TRBV12-4 and J usage is TRBJ2-7, with D perhaps TRBD1 (5 bases). This CDR3 contains 13 residues. V was trimmed by 3 bases and J by 3 bases, leaving 9 bases between them.

V usage is TRBV28 and J usage is TRBJ1-2; a weak D match, TRBD1 (5 bases). Germline assignment: CDR1 MDHEN and CDR2 SYDVKM. This CDR3 comprises 12 residues. V lost 3 bases and J lost 7, with 9 bases in between. The CDR3 loop reads CASSFRQGGYTF. The DNA for the CDR3 is TGTGCCAGCAGTTTTCGGCAGGGTGGCTACACCTTC.

The V gene is TRBV7-8, the J gene TRBJ2-5, with TRBD2 matching 9 bases. The trim removed 5 bases at V and 5 bases at J, leaving 12 bases unmatched. Per germline, CDR1 SGHVS and CDR2 FQNEAQ. This CDR3 comprises 16 residues. CDR3 coding DNA: TGTGCCAGCAGCCCGGGACTAGCAGAGCTTAGGGAGACCCAGTACTTC. It is translated as CASSPGLAELRETQYF.

The chain recombines TRBV20-1 with TRBJ2-3; perhaps TRBD1 as D (8 bases). This CDR3 is 18 amino acids long. Germline V gene sequence: CDR1 DFQATT, CDR2 SNEGSKA (reference sequence). The V gene lost 0 bases and the J gene lost 6 bases, with 25 bases spanning the gap. CDR3 sequence (DNA): TGCAGTGCTAGAGATCCCCAGGGGGGGCAGGGGGCAGGGGATACGCAGTATTTT. This encodes CSARDPQGGQGAGDTQYF.

At least ten counts were recorded for this clonotype. The rearrangement joins TRBV4-1 to TRBJ1-3, with a tentative D call TRBD1 (5 bases). V was cut by 3 bases and J by 4 bases, with 16 bases left in between. The CDR3 covers 16 residues. Germline loops: CDR1 MGHRA, CDR2 YSYEKL. This CDR3 reads CASSQLGTARGNTIYF. The CDR3 coding sequence is TGCGCCAGCAGCCAGCTCGGGACGGCGCGCGGAAACACCATATATTTT.

The J gene is TRBJ2-7, the V gene TRBV20-1; the D gene could be TRBD1 or TRBD2 (5 bases each). Germline V gene lookup returns CDR1 DFQATT and CDR2 SNEGSKA (reference sequence). Deletions cut 7 bases from V and 3 bases from J, with 16 bases between. There are 13 residues in the CDR3. The CDR3 is CSVKAARVYEQYF. The CDR3 DNA follows: TGCAGTGTCAAAGCGGCCAGGGTCTACGAGCAGTACTTC.

The rearrangement joins TRBV5-1 to TRBJ1-1, with D unclear. The CDR3 spans 15 residues. In germline, CDR1 is SGHRS, CDR2 YFSETQ. V lost 1 base, J lost 1 base, and 11 bases lay in between. The CDR3 loop reads CASSLNDQANTEAFF. In DNA, the CDR3 is TGCGCCAGCAGCTTGAATGACCAGGCGAACACTGAAGCTTTCTTT.

This chain connects TRBV2 to TRBJ1-6; the D is unclear. The V end lost 7 bases, the J end lost 4 bases, and 8 bases lay between the germline ends. CDR1 and CDR2 from the germline V gene are SNHLY and FYNNEI. The length of the CDR3 is 13 residues. In nucleotides, the CDR3 is TGTGCCAGCATTGAGGAGTATAATTCACCCCTCCACTTT. Protein sequence: CASIEEYNSPLHF.

The CDR3 protein is CASSLGGTDNQPQHF. CDR3 DNA: TGCGCCAGCAGCTTGGGTGGGACAGACAATCAGCCCCAGCATTTT. The genes are TRBV5-1 and TRBJ1-5, with 7 nucleotides matching TRBD1. This CDR3 spans 15 amino acids. V trimming: 0 bases; J trimming: 3 bases; junction bases outside the gene matches: 3. Germline assignment: CDR1 SGHRS and CDR2 YFSETQ.

A few counts support this clonotype. The rearrangement joins TRBV28 to TRBJ2-6, with no clear D. Germline CDR1 is MDHEN and CDR2 is SYDVKM. Trimming shortened V by 8 bases and J by 4 bases, and 6 bases separated the two germline ends. The CDR3 loop spans 12 amino acids. This chain's CDR3 is CASRAGANVLTF. The CDR3, as DNA: TGTGCCAGCCGAGCCGGGGCCAACGTCCTGACTTTC.